These T cell receptor beta chains were read from a single sample in a study of T cells in Graves' hyperthyroidism and ophthalmopathy. Each CDR3 protein gets one entry after TCRdb re-called the multiplex PCR reads with MiXCR. This sample has 600,000 to 900,000 distinct CDR3 sequences, with around 15% found just once. Sequenced: blood. Receptors were obtained from a young man with Graves' hyperthyroidism. Each CDR3 is given with its conserved first and last residue. The D gene is left open where the match is weak. Size is omitted from some rows. Given values are once, few, many or a class for expanded clones.

J gene | D gene | CDR3 length | clone size | V gene | CDR3 protein | CDR3 DNA
TRBJ2-1 | - | 16 | many | TRBV6-1 | CASSEAAGVPYNEQFF | TGTGCCAGCAGTGAAGCTGCAGGGGTGCCCTACAATGAGCAGTTCTTC
TRBJ2-1 | - | 13 | few | TRBV24-1 | CATSGGWLDEQFF | TGTGCCACCAGTGGGGGTTGGCTGGATGAGCAGTTCTTC
TRBJ1-1 | TRBD1 | 16 | many | TRBV5-5 | CASSQGQGAPSTEAFF | TGTGCCAGCAGCCAAGGACAGGGGGCGCCGTCCACTGAAGCTTTCTTT
TRBJ2-3 | - | 13 | many | TRBV3-1 | CASSYQYTDTQYF | TGTGCCAGCAGCTATCAATACACAGATACGCAGTATTTT
TRBJ1-1 | - | 14 | many | TRBV12-3/TRBV12-4 | CASSFRRGGTEAFF | TGTGCCAGCAGTTTTAGGCGGGGTGGCACTGAAGCTTTCTTT
TRBJ2-1 | TRBD2 | 18 | - | TRBV25-1 | CASSDLPLGGSFSNEQFF | TGTGCCAGCAGTGATCTTCCCCTGGGCGGGAGTTTTTCCAATGAGCAGTTCTTC
TRBJ2-1 | TRBD2 | 15 | - | TRBV29-1 | CSAKSGTRPSNEQFF | TGCAGCGCCAAATCCGGGACTAGACCCAGCAATGAGCAGTTCTTC
TRBJ2-7 | - | 15 | many | TRBV7-9 | CASSLGGGAYQEQYF | TGTGCCAGCAGTCTAGGAGGGGGCGCGTACCAGGAGCAGTACTTC
TRBJ2-3 | TRBD2 | 17 | - | TRBV2 | CASSFPSSGGTTDTQYF | TGTGCCAGCAGCTTTCCGTCTAGCGGGGGGACCACAGATACGCAGTATTTT
TRBJ1-2 | - | 11 | few | TRBV20-1 | CSAYGHGSYTF | TGCAGTGCGTACGGCCACGGGAGCTACACCTTC
TRBJ1-2 | - | 16 | - | TRBV5-1 | CASSLVAGLLNYGYAF | TGCGCCAGCAGCTTGGTTGCTGGTCTTTTGAACTATGGCTACGCCTTC
TRBJ1-5 | - | 15 | - | TRBV27 | CASSFGGYGNQPQHF | TGTGCCAGCAGTTTTGGGGGTTATGGCAATCAGCCCCAGCATTTT
TRBJ2-7 | - | 15 | many | TRBV2 | CASSATGQRVYEQYF | TGTGCCAGCAGTGCTACCGGACAGCGAGTCTACGAGCAGTACTTC
TRBJ2-5 | TRBD1 | 13 | many | TRBV2 | CASSGDREETQYF | TGTGCCAGCAGTGGGGACAGGGAAGAGACCCAGTACTTC
TRBJ2-7 | - | 12 | few | TRBV4-1 | CASSQDGLQQYF | TGCGCCAGCAGCCAAGATGGGCTTCAGCAGTACTTC
TRBJ1-3 | TRBD1 | 17 | few | TRBV20-1 | CSATSRQGRSSGNTTYF | TGCAGTGCTACCTCCCGACAGGGCCGGTCGAGCGGAAACACCACATATTTT
TRBJ2-7 | - | 15 | few | TRBV9 | CASSVGTGRSYEQYF | TGTGCCAGCAGCGTAGGGACGGGCAGGTCCTACGAGCAGTACTTC
TRBJ1-1 | - | 13 | - | TRBV27 | CASSLSESTEAFF | TGTGCCAGCAGTTTATCGGAGAGTACTGAAGCTTTCTTT
TRBJ2-3 | TRBD2 | 17 | many | TRBV28 | CASSLPGLAGQTDTQYF | TGTGCCAGCAGTCTCCCGGGACTAGCGGGACAGACAGATACGCAGTATTTT
TRBJ2-6 | - | 15 | few | TRBV19 | CASSKRGSGANVLTF | TGTGCCAGTAGTAAAAGGGGCTCTGGGGCCAACGTCCTGACTTTC
TRBJ1-3 | - | 15 | - | TRBV28 | CASSFTVTSGNTIYF | TGTGCCAGCAGTTTCACGGTAACATCTGGAAACACCATATATTTT
TRBJ2-2 | - | 14 | - | TRBV2 | CASSEEGYTGELFF | TGTGCCAGCAGTGAAGAAGGGTACACCGGGGAGCTGTTTTTT
TRBJ2-3 | TRBD2 | 14 | few | TRBV7-3 | CASSSGRGEDTQYF | TGTGCCAGCAGCTCCGGGAGGGGGGAAGATACGCAGTATTTT
TRBJ1-2 | - | 14 | - | TRBV24-1 | CATSDFPRTYGYTF | TGTGCCACCAGTGATTTCCCACGGACCTATGGCTACACCTTC
TRBJ2-2 | - | 15 | many | TRBV12-3/TRBV12-4 | CASSPLTVNTGELFF | TGTGCCAGCAGTCCTCTGACAGTGAACACCGGGGAGCTGTTTTTT
TRBJ1-4 | TRBD1 | 16 | - | TRBV6-1 | CATKDAGGSTNEKLFF | TGTGCCACTAAGGACGCAGGGGGCTCGACTAATGAAAAACTGTTTTTT
TRBJ1-2 | - | 16 | few | TRBV5-1 | CASSPLYGRTIYGYTF | TGCGCCAGCAGTCCTTTGTACGGACGGACGATCTATGGCTACACCTTC
TRBJ2-7 | - | 15 | many | TRBV20-1 | CSARDRGLGTYEQYF | TGCAGTGCTAGAGATCGGGGGCTAGGAACCTACGAGCAGTACTTC
TRBJ2-7 | - | 15 | - | TRBV5-6 | CASSLLAQGTYEQYF | TGTGCCAGCAGCTTACTAGCACAGGGTACCTACGAGCAGTACTTC
TRBJ1-1 | - | 11 | many | TRBV2 | CASRGGTEAFF | TGTGCCAGTAGAGGGGGCACTGAAGCTTTCTTT
TRBJ1-2 | - | 13 | - | TRBV27 | CASSLMGMGGYTF | TGTGCCAGCAGTTTAATGGGGATGGGTGGCTACACCTTC
TRBJ2-2 | - | 13 | - | TRBV24-1 | CATSDLGTGELFF | TGTGCCACCAGTGATCTCGGTACCGGGGAGCTGTTTTTT
TRBJ2-3 | - | 16 | few | TRBV7-6 | CASSLNRGLRTDTQYF | TGTGCCAGCAGCTTAAACAGGGGACTAAGGACAGATACGCAGTATTTT
TRBJ2-5 | - | 14 | few | TRBV11-3 | CASSSEGTRETQYF | TGTGCCAGCAGCTCTGAGGGCACCAGAGAGACCCAGTACTTC
TRBJ1-5 | TRBD1 | 15 | - | TRBV18 | CAGSPGGTGPVPQHF | TGTGCCGGCTCACCTGGGGGGACAGGCCCTGTGCCCCAGCATTTT
TRBJ2-7 | - | 13 | - | TRBV13 | CASRVQGTYEQYF | TGTGCCAGCAGGGTACAGGGTACATACGAGCAGTACTTC
TRBJ2-3 | TRBD2 | 15 | many | TRBV5-1 | CASSFGLVSTDTQYF | TGCGCCAGCAGCTTCGGACTAGTAAGCACAGATACGCAGTATTTT
TRBJ2-7 | TRBD2 | 15 | - | TRBV5-1 | CASSLLGTSGIEQYF | TGCGCCAGCAGCTTGCTCGGGACTAGCGGGATCGAGCAGTACTTC
TRBJ1-1 | - | 15 | many | TRBV28 | CASSPGGRANTEAFF | TGTGCCAGCAGTCCCGGGGGGAGGGCGAACACTGAAGCTTTCTTT
TRBJ1-3 | - | 14 | few | TRBV12-3/TRBV12-4 | CASSLADSGNTIYF | TGTGCCAGCAGTTTAGCCGACTCTGGAAACACCATATATTTT
TRBJ1-1 | - | 13 | - | TRBV18 | CASSPSRDAEAFF | TGTGCCAGCTCACCAAGCCGAGACGCTGAAGCTTTCTTT
TRBJ2-2 | - | 16 | few | TRBV6-1 | CASSGTRGAGSGELFF | TGTGCCAGCAGTGGAACACGGGGGGCAGGAAGCGGGGAGCTGTTTTTT
TRBJ1-2 | - | 13 | few | TRBV2 | CASSESGLGGYTF | TGTGCCAGCAGTGAATCGGGACTCGGTGGCTACACCTTC
TRBJ2-2 | - | 13 | many | TRBV20-1 | CSASDRPTGELFF | TGCAGTGCCAGCGACAGGCCGACAGGGGAGCTGTTTTTT
TRBJ2-6 | - | 18 | - | TRBV27 | CASSLYRPQTSGANVLTF | TGTGCCAGCAGTTTGTATCGGCCTCAAACCTCTGGGGCCAACGTCCTGACTTTC
TRBJ2-7 | TRBD1 | 13 | - | TRBV28 | CASRSTGGDEQYF | TGTGCCAGCAGATCTACAGGGGGCGACGAGCAGTACTTC
TRBJ2-5 | - | 14 | - | TRBV30 | CAWTSPGQQETQYF | TGTGCCTGGACCTCCCCCGGGCAGCAAGAGACCCAGTACTTC
TRBJ2-6 | - | 16 | few | TRBV6-2/TRBV6-3 | CASTRQGRSGANVLTF | TGTGCCAGCACGCGGCAGGGGCGCTCTGGGGCCAACGTCCTGACTTTC
TRBJ2-6 | TRBD1 | 16 | many | TRBV11-2 | CASSPLRTGKANVLTF | TGTGCCAGCAGCCCGCTTCGGACAGGGAAAGCCAACGTCCTGACTTTC
TRBJ2-2 | - | 14 | - | TRBV6-2/TRBV6-3 | CASTGLSNTGELFF | TGTGCCAGTACCGGGCTTTCGAACACCGGGGAGCTGTTTTTT
TRBJ2-1 | TRBD2 | 16 | few | TRBV20-1 | CSARLAGGLSYNEQFF | TGCAGTGCTCGACTAGCGGGAGGACTCTCCTACAATGAGCAGTTCTTC
TRBJ2-1 | TRBD2 | 13 | - | TRBV19 | CATAPGLAYEQFF | TGTGCCACCGCACCGGGACTAGCGTATGAGCAGTTCTTC
TRBJ2-3 | TRBD2 | 13 | many | TRBV28 | CASAGGRTDTQYF | TGTGCCAGCGCGGGAGGGCGAACAGATACGCAGTATTTT
TRBJ2-3 | TRBD2 | 17 | - | TRBV5-4 | CASSLLTSGRTTDTQYF | TGTGCCAGCAGCTTGCTTACTAGCGGGAGAACCACAGATACGCAGTATTTT
TRBJ2-6 | - | 18 | many | TRBV28 | CASSPEAGARSGANVLTF | TGTGCCAGCAGTCCCGAGGCAGGGGCACGCTCTGGGGCCAACGTCCTGACTTTC
TRBJ1-6 | TRBD1 | 13 | - | TRBV7-6 | CASSGQEGSPLHF | TGTGCCAGCAGCGGACAGGAAGGTTCACCCCTCCACTTT